This TCR beta chain was identified during a study of T-cell memory formation after mild COVID-19. The TCR alpha and TCR beta cDNA libraries, bearing sample barcodes and UMIs, were generated by 5'RACE using constant-segment primers. TCRdb ran MiXCR on the 5' RACE reads and lists one entry per CDR3 protein. The repertoire holds approximately 98,000 distinct CDR3 sequences, with 15% to 20% as singletons. The CDR3 spans 14 residues. Trimming took 2 bases from V and 3 from J, leaving 10 bases between them. From germline, CDR1 is MNHNY and CDR2 SVGAGI (reference sequence). This clonotype was obtained from a man aged 18 to 29 who had mild COVID-19 (a few samples of this study predate the infection). Cell type and time point are not known. This sequence joins TRBV6-6 and TRBJ1-2, with a weak D call TRBD1 (6 bases). The sequenced material came from PBMCs or a T cell subset sorted from them (not recorded which). In DNA form, the CDR3 reads TGTGCCAGCAGTTACGGTCGGACAGACTATGGCTACACCTTC. Residues: CASSYGRTDYGYTF.